This T cell receptor beta chain is drawn from a study of identical twins. TCRdb ran MiXCR on the 5' RACE reads and lists one entry per CDR3 protein. Among some 760,000 distinct CDR3 sequences, around a sixth were seen once, and the ten largest hold around 13%. This CDR3 has 14 amino acids. Germline lookup yields CDR1 DFQATT and CDR2 SNEGSKA (reference sequence). V dropped 4 bases and J dropped 4 bases, with 15 bases sitting between them. This clonotype was seen repeatedly, ten times or more. Separately, the same data were catalogued under a study of T cells expressing NK-cell markers. That investigation notes: It was sorted CD3+CD56-NKG2C+, CD3+CD56+NKG2C- and CD3+CD56+NKG2C+ T cells that provided the TCR beta repertoires. For six donors, the dominant NKG2C+ clonotypes made up roughly 1.0-7.0% of their CD8+ T cells.

Material: PBMCs. The genes are TRBV20-1 and TRBJ2-3; possible D gene TRBD1, 6 bases. This receptor was identified in a woman aged 18-29 years in good health. DNA for the CDR3: TGCAGTGCTACCCTACAGGGAACATCAGATACGCAGTATTTT. This encodes CSATLQGTSDTQYF.